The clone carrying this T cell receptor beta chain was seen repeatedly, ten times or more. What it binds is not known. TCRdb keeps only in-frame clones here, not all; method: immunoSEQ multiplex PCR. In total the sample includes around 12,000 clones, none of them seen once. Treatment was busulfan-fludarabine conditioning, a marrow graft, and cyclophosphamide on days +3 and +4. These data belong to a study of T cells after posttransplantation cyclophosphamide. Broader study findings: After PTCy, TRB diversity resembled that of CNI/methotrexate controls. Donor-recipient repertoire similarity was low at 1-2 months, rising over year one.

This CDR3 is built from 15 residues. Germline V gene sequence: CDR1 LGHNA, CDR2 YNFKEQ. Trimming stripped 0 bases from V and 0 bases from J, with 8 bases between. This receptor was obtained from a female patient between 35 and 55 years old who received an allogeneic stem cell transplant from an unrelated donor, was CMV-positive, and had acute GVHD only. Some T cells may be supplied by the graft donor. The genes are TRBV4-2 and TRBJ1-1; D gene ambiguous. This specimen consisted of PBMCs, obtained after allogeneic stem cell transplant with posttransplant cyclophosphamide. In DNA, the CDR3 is TGTGCCAGCAGCCAAGATTTACAGTTGAACACTGAAGCTTTCTTT. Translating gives CASSQDLQLNTEAFF.